This T cell receptor (beta chain) was obtained from a study of control samples from healthy donors and cancer patients. CDR1 is SNHLY and CDR2 is FYNNEI in the germline V gene. Losses at the gene ends were 2 bases for V and 4 bases for J; bases not matched to a gene: 4. The CDR3 is 15 residues long. TCRdb keeps only in-frame clones here, not all; method: immunoSEQ multiplex PCR. The data hold approximately 210,000 clones, with about 91% observed a single time. Points on this clone: The sample carries other DNA sequences with the same CDR3.

Sequenced material: blood. The chain has TRBV2 and TRBJ2-2; 7 positions agree with TRBD1. The clonotype originates from a man aged 25-45 years in good health. CDR3 nucleotides: TGTGCCAGCAGTGAACCCAGGGGGTTCACCGGGGAGCTGTTTTTT. This sequence encodes CASSEPRGFTGELFF.